This T cell receptor beta chain derives from a study of T cells in Graves' hyperthyroidism and ophthalmopathy. Researchers took RNA transcripts and amplified the TCR beta CDR3 regions from them. HTBI primers were used for first-round RT-PCR of the TCR CDR3. Each CDR3 protein gets one entry after TCRdb re-called the multiplex PCR reads with MiXCR. The sample contains 300,000 to 350,000 distinct CDR3 sequences, around 16% of which appear only once. Isolation of PBMCs was performed on 8 to 10 ml fresh peripheral blood. This clonotype appeared many times. Antigen specificity is unknown. Study results and caveats: Ophthalmopathy, which appeared later, was predicted by the model a median approximately six months before onset.

Per germline, CDR1 SNHLY and CDR2 FYNNEI. The CDR3 covers 15 residues. V lost 7 bases to trimming and J lost 2 bases; unmatched junction nucleotides: 9. Sequencing was carried out using blood. The chain joins TRBV2 to TRBJ2-3, with 7 nucleotides matching TRBD1. The receptor was isolated from a man aged 30 to 39 with Graves' hyperthyroidism. CDR3 bases: TGTGCCAGCATACCGGGACAGAGAGACACAGATACGCAGTATTTT. Its protein product is CASIPGQRDTDTQYF.